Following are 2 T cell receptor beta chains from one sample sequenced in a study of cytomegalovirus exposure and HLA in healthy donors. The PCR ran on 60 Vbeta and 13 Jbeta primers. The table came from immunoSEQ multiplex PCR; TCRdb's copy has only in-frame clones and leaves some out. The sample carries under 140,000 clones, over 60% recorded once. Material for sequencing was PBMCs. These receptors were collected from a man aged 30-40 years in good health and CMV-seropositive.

In nucleotides, the CDR3 is TGTGCCAGTAGTATCAGGGGGACTAATGAAAAACTGTTTTTT. Its protein is CASSIRGTNEKLFF. The V call is TRBV19, the J call TRBJ1-4; 7 nucleotides line up with TRBD1. The ends lost 3 bases at V and 2 bases at J; junction bases unmatched: 0. CDR3 size: 14 residues. In germline, CDR1 is LNHDA, CDR2 SQIVND (reference sequence).

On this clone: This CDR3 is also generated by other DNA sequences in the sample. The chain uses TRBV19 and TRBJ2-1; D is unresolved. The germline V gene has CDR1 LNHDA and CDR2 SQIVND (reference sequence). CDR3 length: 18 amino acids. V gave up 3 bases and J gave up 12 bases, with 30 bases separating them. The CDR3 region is CASSMEFPARLKTHGQFF. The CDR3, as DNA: TGTGCCAGTAGTATGGAGTTTCCGGCCCGTCTGAAGACCCATGGGCAGTTCTTC.